These 4 T cell receptor beta chains share one sample of origin, sequenced in a study of beta chain features in type 1 diabetes. Study outcomes and limitations: Moderately but significantly shorter TCRB CDR3s were found in Type 1 diabetes patients in all four CD4+ subsets.

TCRB transcripts that were expressed got sequenced, as all of the isolated RNA had been reverse transcribed. The protocol was immunoSEQ multiplex PCR, while the TCRdb copy is restricted to in-frame clones and leaves out a portion. The sample includes around 690,000 clones, 9.5% to 15% of them seen just once. No antigen has been assigned to these receptors. The sample was naive CD4+ T cells from blood. The receptors were sampled from a man aged 25-45 years with type 1 diabetes.

This chain uses TRBV7-9 with TRBJ1-2; 9 bases line up with TRBD1. J gave up 14 bases and V 5 bases, and 12 bases lay outside the gene matches. This CDR3 comprises 13 residues. Germline values: CDR1 SEHNR, CDR2 FQNEAQ (reference sequence). CDR3 nucleotides: TGTGCCAGCAGCCCAGGGGACAGGGTCATTGGGACCTTC. Protein product: CASSPGDRVIGTF.

This clone was recorded a few times. This chain connects TRBV11-1 to TRBJ2-5; D possibly matches TRBD1 or TRBD2 (5 bases each). Trimming left V 5 bases short and J 9 bases short, with 19 bases between. Germline lookup yields CDR1 SGHAT and CDR2 FQDESV (reference sequence). This CDR3 is 14 amino acids long. The CDR3 sequence is CASSKRAGAAAQYF. The CDR3 bases are TGTGCCAGCAGCAAACGGGCCGGGGCGGCGGCCCAGTACTTC.

This clone was recorded a few times. This rearrangement joins TRBV5-1 to TRBJ2-2; D may correspond to TRBD1 or TRBD2 (5 bases each). V lost 3 bases and J 8 bases, leaving 17 bases between the germline ends. Looked up from germline, CDR1 is SGHRS and CDR2 is YFSETQ. This CDR3 is 15 amino acids long. CDR3 in amino acids: CASSSRDLRTGELFF. The DNA for the CDR3 is TGCGCCAGCAGCTCCCGGGACCTCAGGACGGGGGAGCTGTTTTTT. The full variable domain, rest sourced from reference TRBV5-1 and TRBJ2-2, is KAGVTQTPRYLIKTRGQQVTLSCSPISGHRSVSWYQQTPGQGLQFLFEYFSETQRNKGNFPGRFSGRQFSNSRSEMNVSTLELGDSALYLCASSSRDLRTGELFFGEGSRLTVL.

J is TRBJ2-3 and V is TRBV6-5; D is ambiguous. With 2 bases removed from V and 0 bases from J, the gap between germline ends came to 9 bases. This CDR3 has 15 amino acids. Germline CDR1 is MNHEY and CDR2 is SVGAGI. For the CDR3, the DNA is TGTGCCAGCAGTTACAGATTTTCTAGCACAGATACGCAGTATTTT. Protein: CASSYRFSSTDTQYF.